This TCR beta chain is drawn from a study of cytomegalovirus exposure and HLA in healthy donors. Study-level information: An earlier analysis identified more than 95 million unique TCR beta sequences in approximately 190 million T cells. Overall study findings and caveats: Several of the most significant clusters were apparently associated with common viral pathogens in a later analysis. Being indistinguishable, some V segments were excluded, TRBV6-2 and TRBV6-3 among them.

The study ran its PCR with 60 Vbeta and 13 Jbeta primers. In the study's own analysis: In a later analysis, around 11 million of 83 million or so unique beta chains occurred in at least two donors. Sequencing used immunoSEQ multiplex PCR; TCRdb keeps in-frame clones, though not all of them. The V and J calls and clone size were taken over from that table, and D and trimming were inferred from the DNA. This table holds 150,000 to 200,000 clones, around 85% found once. Remarks on this clone: Its antigen is not identified.

This CDR3 has 15 amino acids. CDR1 is SGDLS and CDR2 is YYNGEE in the germline V gene. The V end was cut by 0 bases, the J end by 6 bases, with 12 bases between. The source of this sequence is a young man in good health and CMV-seropositive. Material for sequencing was PBMCs. The J gene is TRBJ1-4, the V gene TRBV9, with TRBD1 as a possible D gene (5 bases). The CDR3 DNA is TGTGCCAGCAGCGTAGTTGGCAGGGTTGATGAAAAACTGTTTTTT. Protein: CASSVVGRVDEKLFF. Supplemented by reference TRBV9 and TRBJ1-4, the full variable domain reads DSGVTQTPKHLITATGQRVTLRCSPRSGDLSVYWYQQSLDQGLQFLIQYYNGEERAKGNILERFSAQQFPDLHSELNLSSLELGDSALYFCASSVVGRVDEKLFFGSGTQLSVL.